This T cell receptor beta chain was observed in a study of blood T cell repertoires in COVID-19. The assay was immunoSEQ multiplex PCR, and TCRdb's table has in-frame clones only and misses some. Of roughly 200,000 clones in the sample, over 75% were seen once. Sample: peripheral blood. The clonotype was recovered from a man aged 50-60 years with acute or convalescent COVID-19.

The CDR3 coding sequence is TGTGCCTGGAGTAAGGGGATAAGTGGTCAGCCCCAGCATTTT. This translates into CAWSKGISGQPQHF. V usage is TRBV30 and J usage is TRBJ1-5; weak D call: TRBD1 (5 bases). Germline CDR1 and CDR2: GTSNPN and SVGIG (reference sequence). Trimming shortened V by 2 bases and J by 6 bases, and 14 bases separated the two germline ends. The CDR3 has 14 residues.